A single sample gave rise to the 6 T cell receptor beta chains below, sequenced in a study of cytomegalovirus exposure and HLA in healthy donors (dated by TCRdb to 2016 to 2017). Receptors were amplified or captured by the immunoSEQ multiplex PCR assay. The multiplex PCR relied on a mix of 60 forward primers for TCR Vbeta segments and 13 reverse primers for TCR Jbeta segments. In TCRdb, the immuneACCESS table is reduced to in-frame sequences with V and J assigned. These tables do not hold every clone; where another copy was compared, an unresolved V gene accounts for under half, and the others remain unexplained. This sample's table carries tens of thousands of clones. Approximately 1% of the sample lies in the top ten. The sequencing sample was made of PBMCs. These receptors were obtained from a woman aged 25 to 39 in good health and CMV-seronegative.

This chain connects TRBV2 to TRBJ1-1, with D unresolved. V was shortened by 11 bases and J by 5 bases, with 3 bases between the two germline ends. CDR1 and CDR2 from the germline V gene are SNHLY and FYNNEI. The CDR3 sequence is 8 residues long. In DNA form, the CDR3 reads TGTGCCGCGACTGAAGCTTTCTTT. Translating gives CAATEAFF.

V is TRBV6-6 and J is TRBJ2-5, with D unresolved. Germline V gene sequence: CDR1 MNHNY, CDR2 SVGAGI (reference sequence). The length of the CDR3 is 16 residues. The V gene lost 0 bases and the J gene lost 0 bases, with 11 bases spanning the gap. CDR3 sequence (DNA): TGTGCCAGCAGTTACTCTTCGGCGGTGTACCAAGAGACCCAGTACTTC. Its protein product is CASSYSSAVYQETQYF.

This chain uses TRBV7-2 with TRBJ2-1; D gene unclear. Germline V gene sequence: CDR1 SGHTA, CDR2 FQGNSA. Deletions cut 5 bases from V and 7 bases from J, with 12 bases between. The CDR3 has 13 residues. DNA of the CDR3: TGTGCCAGCAGCGAGCCCATAATAAATGAGCAGTTCTTC. Its protein is CASSEPIINEQFF.

In DNA, the CDR3 is TGTGCCAGCAGCTTTTCAGGGGGCTATGGCTACACCTTC. It is translated as CASSFSGGYGYTF. This chain connects TRBV5-5 to TRBJ1-2, with 7 bases fitting TRBD1. The V gene end was trimmed by 2 bases and the J gene end by 4 bases; junction bases not matched to a gene: 2. CDR1 SGHKS and CDR2 YYEKEE come from the germline V gene (reference sequence). This CDR3 has 13 residues.

The rearrangement links TRBV11-1 to TRBJ2-7; 8 bases line up with TRBD2. This CDR3 is 14 amino acids long. V was clipped by 5 bases and J by 2 bases; unmatched bases: 5. From germline, CDR1 is SGHAT and CDR2 FQDESV (reference sequence). The DNA for the CDR3 is TGTGCCAGCAGCGCGCAGCGGGAGACCTACGAGCAGTACTTC. Encoded protein: CASSAQRETYEQYF. The full variable domain, rest sourced from reference TRBV11-1 and TRBJ2-7, is EAEVAQSPRYKITEKSQAVAFWCDPISGHATLYWYRQILGQGPELLVQFQDESVVDDSQLPKDRFSAERLKGVDSTLKIQPAELGDSAMYLCASSAQRETYEQYFGPGTRLTVT.

J is TRBJ1-1 and V is TRBV28; no definite D call. Trimming shortened V by 2 bases and J by 1 base, and 8 bases separated the two germline ends. Germline loops: CDR1 MDHEN, CDR2 SYDVKM. The CDR3 spans 14 residues. The CDR3 reads CASSLVQRNTEAFF. The CDR3 DNA reads as TGTGCCAGCAGTTTAGTCCAGCGGAACACTGAAGCTTTCTTT.